The clone carrying this T cell receptor (beta chain) was found a few times. What it binds is not known. Preparing the TCRbeta library involved the use of unique molecular identifiers. TCRdb recomputed calls from the PCR reads with MiXCR, one row per CDR3 protein. The sample has over 200,000 distinct CDR3 sequences, around 9.9% seen once. The data were obtained in a study of T-cell reconstitution after alpha-beta-depleted transplantation in children. Study conclusions and caveats: Some patients showed high day-60 TCRbeta diversity, which derived from surviving recipient T cells and thymic progenitors. Newly produced T cells mostly accounted for T-cell counts and diversity one year post-transplant.

The CDR3 runs to 13 residues. The germline V gene has CDR1 KGHDR and CDR2 SFDVKD. V shed 7 bases, J shed 10 bases, and the junction held 8 bases outside the gene matches. This TCR was sampled from a child in the first two years of life with acute myeloid leukemia, due to receive a stem cell transplant. The material was PBMCs, obtained before TCRalphabeta/CD19-depleted stem cell transplant. J is TRBJ2-1 and V is TRBV24-1; TRBD2 matches 8 bases. The CDR3 loop is CATRRSTSAEQFF. CDR3 DNA sequence: TGTGCCACCAGGAGATCGACTAGCGCAGAGCAGTTCTTC.